A selection of T cell receptor beta chains follows, all from one sample in a study of T cells in Graves' hyperthyroidism and ophthalmopathy. TCRdb independently ran MiXCR on the multiplex PCR reads; one entry per CDR3 protein. The top ten hold 15% to 20% of the sample, which has 500,000 to 700,000 distinct CDR3 sequences, about a sixth seen once. The material sequenced was blood. Source of these receptors: a woman under 30 with Graves' hyperthyroidism. Each CDR3 is given with its conserved first and last residue. The D gene is left open where the match is weak. The listing skips clone size in some rows; elsewhere it reads once, few, many or a size class.

CDR3 length	clone size	V gene	J gene	D gene	CDR3 DNA	CDR3 protein
16	few	TRBV7-9	TRBJ2-4	.	TGTGCCAGCAGCTTAGCCCTCGCGGGGACTGAAAACATTCAGTACTTC	CASSLALAGTENIQYF
16	few	TRBV20-1	TRBJ2-4	.	TGCAGTGCTAGAGAGACCGATTTCCTAGCCAAAAACATTCAGTACTTC	CSARETDFLAKNIQYF
13	many	TRBV2	TRBJ1-5	.	TGTGCCAGCAGTGACTATAGCAATCAGCCCCAGCATTTT	CASSDYSNQPQHF
11	many	TRBV2	TRBJ2-1	TRBD2	TGTGCCAGCTTGCGGGGGAATGAGCAGTTCTTC	CASLRGNEQFF
15	.	TRBV24-1	TRBJ2-5	.	TGTGCCACCAGTGATTTACAGGGCGGTTTGGAGACCCAGTACTTC	CATSDLQGGLETQYF
13	few	TRBV14	TRBJ2-2	.	TGTGCCAGCAGTCAAATCGCCAGCGGGGAGCTGTTTTTT	CASSQIASGELFF
16	many	TRBV27	TRBJ2-3	.	TGTGCCAGCCGGGACCGCCTCCTCCTAGACACAGATACGCAGTATTTT	CASRDRLLLDTDTQYF
15	.	TRBV28	TRBJ2-1	.	TGTGCCAGCAGTTCCCTAGGGGGTATTTGGGATGAGCAGTTCTTC	CASSSLGGIWDEQFF
15	many	TRBV10-3	TRBJ1-5	TRBD1	TGTGCCATCCGATCCGTGGACAGGGCTAATCAGCCCCAGCATTTT	CAIRSVDRANQPQHF
18	many	TRBV12-3/TRBV12-4	TRBJ1-5	TRBD1	TGTGCCAGCAGTTTAGCGGGGACAGGGGGATATAGCAATCAGCCCCAGCATTTT	CASSLAGTGGYSNQPQHF
13	many	TRBV2	TRBJ2-1	TRBD2	TGTGCCAGCAGTGTTCTAGCGGGAGGTGAGCAGTTCTTC	CASSVLAGGEQFF
13	few	TRBV5-1	TRBJ1-6	.	TGCGCCAGCAGCGAACCGGGGAGATCACCCCTCCACTTT	CASSEPGRSPLHF
11	many	TRBV2	TRBJ1-6	.	TGTGCCAGCAGTGAAAATTCACCCCTCCACTTT	CASSENSPLHF
14	.	TRBV5-5	TRBJ2-7	.	TGCGCCAGCAGCTTGGCAGGGCTGACCCACGAGCAGTACTTC	CASSLAGLTHEQYF
15	many	TRBV11-2	TRBJ1-3	.	TGTGCCAGCAGCTTAAGCCAAGGAATTGGAAACACCATATATTTT	CASSLSQGIGNTIYF
10	few	TRBV6-1	TRBJ1-2	.	TGTGCTACATCGAACTATGGCTACACCTTC	CATSNYGYTF
12	many	TRBV7-8	TRBJ1-4	.	TGTGCCAGCACTGCAACTAATGAAAAACTGTTTTTT	CASTATNEKLFF
15	.	TRBV12-3/TRBV12-4	TRBJ2-7	TRBD2	TGTGCCAGCAGTTACTCTCTAGCGGGAGCGCTCGAGCAGTACTTC	CASSYSLAGALEQYF
17	few	TRBV14	TRBJ2-1	.	TGTGCCAGCAGCCGACTCCCCCGGGCCTGGAATATCGATGAGCAGTTCTTC	CASSRLPRAWNIDEQFF
15	many	TRBV20-1	TRBJ2-5	TRBD2	TGCAGTGCTAGGTGGCCTAGCGGGGGGGCTGAGACCCAGTACTTC	CSARWPSGGAETQYF
16	many	TRBV7-9	TRBJ2-7	TRBD1	TGTGCCAGCAGCCAATATGGACAGGGTCAGAGTAACGAGCAGTACTTC	CASSQYGQGQSNEQYF
17	.	TRBV7-9	TRBJ2-7	TRBD2	TGTGCCAGCAGCATCGCAGCCGGGACTAGCGGGAACTACGAGCAGTACTTC	CASSIAAGTSGNYEQYF
12	many	TRBV5-6	TRBJ1-2	.	TGTGCCAGCAGCTTCTACCAGGATGGCTACACCTTC	CASSFYQDGYTF
12	.	TRBV6-5	TRBJ1-1	.	TGTGCCAGCAGTTACGGGGGGCTTGAAGCTTTCTTT	CASSYGGLEAFF
13	few	TRBV29-1	TRBJ2-2	.	TGCAGCGTTGAGAGGAGGAACACCGGGGAGCTGTTTTTT	CSVERRNTGELFF
15	many	TRBV28	TRBJ2-5	TRBD2	TGTGCCAGCAGTTTACAACTAGCGGGAGGAGAGACCCAGTACTTC	CASSLQLAGGETQYF
14	.	TRBV6-1	TRBJ2-7	.	TGTGCCAGCACCCTACCGACACGGATCTACGAGCAGTACTTC	CASTLPTRIYEQYF
14	few	TRBV14	TRBJ1-2	TRBD1	TGTGCCAGCAGCCAACGACAGGGGTCACATGGCTACACCTTC	CASSQRQGSHGYTF
15	many	TRBV11-2	TRBJ1-1	TRBD1	TGTGCCAGCAGCCGGGGACAGGCCCTGGGCACTGAAGCTTTCTTT	CASSRGQALGTEAFF
14	many	TRBV7-2	TRBJ2-1	.	TGTGCCAGCAGCCTAGAGGACACCTACAATGAGCAGTTCTTC	CASSLEDTYNEQFF